Listed below are T cell receptor beta chains from one sample, sequenced in a study of cytomegalovirus exposure and HLA in healthy donors. The protocol was immunoSEQ multiplex PCR, while the TCRdb copy is restricted to in-frame clones and leaves out a portion. This table has some 130,000 clones, about 9.2% appearing once. Material: PBMCs. Receptors originate from a woman aged 40-49 years in good health and CMV-seropositive. CDR3s include the opening cysteine and the closing phenylalanine or tryptophan. D genes are given only for firm matches. A row's size may be missing; if present it is once, few, many or a size class.

CDR3 DNA: TGCGCCAGCAGCCAAGTCCGCCAGTCCTACGAGCAGTACTTC
CDR3 protein: CASSQVRQSYEQYF
clone size: NA
J gene: TRBJ2-7
D gene: NA
V gene: TRBV5-5

CDR3 DNA: TGTGCCAGCAGCACAATCCCAGGGAAATACGGATATGGCTACACCTTC
CDR3 protein: CASSTIPGKYGYGYTF
clone size: few
J gene: TRBJ1-2
D gene: NA
V gene: TRBV11-1

CDR3 DNA: TGTGCCAGCAGCTTCCCGAATCAGCCCCAGCATTTT
CDR3 protein: CASSFPNQPQHF
clone size: few
J gene: TRBJ1-5
D gene: NA
V gene: TRBV6-1

CDR3 DNA: TGCGCCAGCAGCCCGGGGGACAGGGGGCTTGATGAGACCCAGTACTTC
CDR3 protein: CASSPGDRGLDETQYF
clone size: NA
J gene: TRBJ2-5
D gene: TRBD1
V gene: TRBV5-1

CDR3 DNA: TGTGCCAGCAGTGACCGGGACATATTTCGGGGCTACTATGGCTACACCTTC
CDR3 protein: CASSDRDIFRGYYGYTF
clone size: NA
J gene: TRBJ1-2
D gene: NA
V gene: TRBV6-4

CDR3 DNA: TGTGCCAGCGCGCAAATCGGGACAAGCAATCAGCCCCAGCATTTT
CDR3 protein: CASAQIGTSNQPQHF
clone size: NA
J gene: TRBJ1-5
D gene: NA
V gene: TRBV2

CDR3 DNA: TGTGCCAGCAGCTTGGAGTTGGGGGGGCACGCTGAAAAACTGTTTTTT
CDR3 protein: CASSLELGGHAEKLFF
clone size: few
J gene: TRBJ1-4
D gene: NA
V gene: TRBV5-6

CDR3 DNA: TGCGCCAGCAGCCCCTTAGCGGGGGGGCAGCAGTACTTC
CDR3 protein: CASSPLAGGQQYF
clone size: few
J gene: TRBJ2-5
D gene: TRBD2
V gene: TRBV4-1

CDR3 DNA: TGTGCCAGCAGCTGGACACAACAGGTCCTTGATCGGGGCTACACCTTC
CDR3 protein: CASSWTQQVLDRGYTF
clone size: NA
J gene: TRBJ1-2
D gene: NA
V gene: TRBV5-5

CDR3 DNA: TGTGCCAGCAGCTCCCAGCGGGGCGAATACAATGAGCAGTTCTTC
CDR3 protein: CASSSQRGEYNEQFF
clone size: NA
J gene: TRBJ2-1
D gene: TRBD2
V gene: TRBV7-2

CDR3 DNA: TGTGCCAGCAGCTTAGGGCTAGCGGGGGTCACGCCGGCAGATACGCAGTATTTT
CDR3 protein: CASSLGLAGVTPADTQYF
clone size: few
J gene: TRBJ2-3
D gene: TRBD2
V gene: TRBV7-2

CDR3 DNA: TGTGCTAGTGGTTTGGTACAGCACCTGAATCAGCCCCAGCATTTT
CDR3 protein: CASGLVQHLNQPQHF
clone size: few
J gene: TRBJ1-5
D gene: NA
V gene: TRBV12-5

CDR3 DNA: TGTGCCAGCAGCAACCGGGAGTCTCGCTCCTACGAGCGGTACTTC
CDR3 protein: CASSNRESRSYERYF
clone size: few
J gene: TRBJ2-7
D gene: NA
V gene: TRBV5-4

CDR3 DNA: TGTGCCAGCAGCTTAGAGCATGGTGTTGGAGATGCTTTCTTT
CDR3 protein: CASSLEHGVGDAFF
clone size: few
J gene: TRBJ1-1
D gene: NA
V gene: TRBV7-6

CDR3 DNA: TGCGCCAGCAGCGAGGGTAGCGGGGGGGCCGGAAACATTCAGTACTTC
CDR3 protein: CASSEGSGGAGNIQYF
clone size: NA
J gene: TRBJ2-4
D gene: TRBD2
V gene: TRBV5-1

CDR3 DNA: TGTGCCAGTAGGCAGGTGGACAGGTCCTACGAGCAGTACTTC
CDR3 protein: CASRQVDRSYEQYF
clone size: few
J gene: TRBJ2-7
D gene: TRBD1
V gene: TRBV19

CDR3 DNA: TGCGCCAGCAGCTGGGAGCGGGGGGCTCAAGAGACCCAGTACTTC
CDR3 protein: CASSWERGAQETQYF
clone size: NA
J gene: TRBJ2-5
D gene: TRBD2
V gene: TRBV5-1

CDR3 DNA: TGCGCCAGCAGCTTGGGGGGCAGCGAGGTCCGGGAGCAGTTCTTC
CDR3 protein: CASSLGGSEVREQFF
clone size: NA
J gene: TRBJ2-1
D gene: NA
V gene: TRBV5-1

CDR3 DNA: TGCGCCAGCAGCCTCGGGACTACCCACACAGATACGCAGTATTTT
CDR3 protein: CASSLGTTHTDTQYF
clone size: NA
J gene: TRBJ2-3
D gene: TRBD2
V gene: TRBV5-1

CDR3 DNA: TGTGCCAGCGGACAGAGAAACACTGAAGCTTTCTTT
CDR3 protein: CASGQRNTEAFF
clone size: few
J gene: TRBJ1-1
D gene: NA
V gene: TRBV7-9

CDR3 DNA: TGTGCCAGCAGCTTGGAGCTGAACACTGAAGCTTTCTTT
CDR3 protein: CASSLELNTEAFF
clone size: NA
J gene: TRBJ1-1
D gene: NA
V gene: TRBV5-4

CDR3 DNA: TGTGCCAGTAGTAGCCAACAGGGTTTGGGAACTGAAGCTTTCTTT
CDR3 protein: CASSSQQGLGTEAFF
clone size: NA
J gene: TRBJ1-1
D gene: NA
V gene: TRBV19

CDR3 DNA: TGCGCCAGCAGCTTGTCTCCGGGACAGGGAACCACAGATACGCAGTATTTT
CDR3 protein: CASSLSPGQGTTDTQYF
clone size: NA
J gene: TRBJ2-3
D gene: TRBD1
V gene: TRBV5-1

CDR3 DNA: TGTGCCAGCTCACGCCGCCTACCTAGCGGGGGGGCTCGAGAGACCCAGTACTTC
CDR3 protein: CASSRRLPSGGARETQYF
clone size: NA
J gene: TRBJ2-5
D gene: TRBD2
V gene: TRBV18

CDR3 DNA: TGTGCCAGTAGTGGCAGAAATCAGCCCCAGCATTTT
CDR3 protein: CASSGRNQPQHF
clone size: few
J gene: TRBJ1-5
D gene: NA
V gene: TRBV19

CDR3 DNA: TGTGCCAGCAAGGGGGAGGGAGGAGGCTACACCTTC
CDR3 protein: CASKGEGGGYTF
clone size: NA
J gene: TRBJ1-2
D gene: NA
V gene: TRBV2

CDR3 DNA: TGTGCCAGCAGCGTAGATGCTAGCGGGGGCTCCTACGAGCAGTACTTC
CDR3 protein: CASSVDASGGSYEQYF
clone size: once
J gene: TRBJ2-7
D gene: TRBD2
V gene: TRBV9

CDR3 DNA: TGTGCCAGCAGTTCACAGGGAACTAATGAAAAACTGTTTTTT
CDR3 protein: CASSSQGTNEKLFF
clone size: few
J gene: TRBJ1-4
D gene: NA
V gene: TRBV6-1

CDR3 DNA: TGTGCCAGCAGCTTAAGGTGGTCAGGTCGCACAGATACGCAGTATTTT
CDR3 protein: CASSLRWSGRTDTQYF
clone size: few
J gene: TRBJ2-3
D gene: NA
V gene: TRBV7-2

CDR3 DNA: TGCGCCAGCAGCCCCCCAGCGACGAGCCAAGAGACCCAGTACTTC
CDR3 protein: CASSPPATSQETQYF
clone size: few
J gene: TRBJ2-5
D gene: NA
V gene: TRBV5-1

CDR3 DNA: TGCGCCAGCAGCAAAGGGGTCTGGCTAGCGACCGACCAAGAGACCCAGTACTTC
CDR3 protein: CASSKGVWLATDQETQYF
clone size: NA
J gene: TRBJ2-5
D gene: NA
V gene: TRBV4-1

CDR3 DNA: TGTGCCAGCAGCCAAGTGTATGGGCCAACCGGGGAGCTGTTTTTT
CDR3 protein: CASSQVYGPTGELFF
clone size: few
J gene: TRBJ2-2
D gene: NA
V gene: TRBV14

CDR3 DNA: TGCAGCGTTACGGGGGGGCGAATAGATACGCAGTATTTT
CDR3 protein: CSVTGGRIDTQYF
clone size: few
J gene: TRBJ2-3
D gene: TRBD2
V gene: TRBV29-1

CDR3 DNA: TGTGCCAGCAGCTTGGCGGGGTCTGGAAACACCATATATTTT
CDR3 protein: CASSLAGSGNTIYF
clone size: few
J gene: TRBJ1-3
D gene: NA
V gene: TRBV5-4

CDR3 DNA: TGCGCCAGCAGCCAAGATCTCAGACAGGGGTTCTACGAGCAGTACTTC
CDR3 protein: CASSQDLRQGFYEQYF
clone size: few
J gene: TRBJ2-7
D gene: TRBD1
V gene: TRBV4-3

CDR3 DNA: TGTGCCAGCAGCGACCCCGGGAACTATGGCCACACCTTC
CDR3 protein: CASSDPGNYGHTF
clone size: NA
J gene: TRBJ1-2
D gene: NA
V gene: TRBV11-1

CDR3 DNA: TGTGCCAGCAGTTACTCGAAGGTGTGGCAGGTCTACGAGCAGTACTTC
CDR3 protein: CASSYSKVWQVYEQYF
clone size: NA
J gene: TRBJ2-7
D gene: NA
V gene: TRBV6-5

CDR3 DNA: TGTGCCAGCAGCCCCAGTCAGGGCGTCCAGCATTTT
CDR3 protein: CASSPSQGVQHF
clone size: NA
J gene: TRBJ1-5
D gene: NA
V gene: TRBV7-9

CDR3 DNA: TGTGCTAGTGGTTTTAGTCAGGGCCTCTGGCCCCAGCATTTT
CDR3 protein: CASGFSQGLWPQHF
clone size: few
J gene: TRBJ1-5
D gene: NA
V gene: TRBV12-5

CDR3 DNA: TGTGCCAGCAGCGAGGGGCGGACTAGCGGGGGGGCCTTACAAGAGACCCAGTACTTC
CDR3 protein: CASSEGRTSGGALQETQYF
clone size: NA
J gene: TRBJ2-5
D gene: TRBD2
V gene: TRBV9

CDR3 DNA: TGTGCCAGCAGCCGCGGGACTTCCCCTGGGGAGACCCAGTACTTC
CDR3 protein: CASSRGTSPGETQYF
clone size: NA
J gene: TRBJ2-5
D gene: NA
V gene: TRBV7-6

CDR3 DNA: TGCGCCGGAGGTGGGACAGCCTACGAGCAGTACTTC
CDR3 protein: CAGGGTAYEQYF
clone size: NA
J gene: TRBJ2-7
D gene: TRBD1
V gene: TRBV10-2

CDR3 DNA: TGTGCCAGCAGTGAAGCAAACAACTTGGGGACACCTTACAATGAGCAGTTCTTC
CDR3 protein: CASSEANNLGTPYNEQFF
clone size: NA
J gene: TRBJ2-1
D gene: NA
V gene: TRBV2

CDR3 DNA: TGTGCCAGCAGCGTAGAAGCCGTTTCTGGAAACACCATATATTTT
CDR3 protein: CASSVEAVSGNTIYF
clone size: few
J gene: TRBJ1-3
D gene: NA
V gene: TRBV9

CDR3 DNA: TGTGCCAGCAGCGCCGGACAGGGATATGGCTACACCTTC
CDR3 protein: CASSAGQGYGYTF
clone size: NA
J gene: TRBJ1-2
D gene: TRBD1
V gene: TRBV5-6

CDR3 DNA: TGTGCCAGCCGCCCCGACAGGGGCAATTCACCCCTCCACTTT
CDR3 protein: CASRPDRGNSPLHF
clone size: NA
J gene: TRBJ1-6
D gene: TRBD1
V gene: TRBV2

CDR3 DNA: TGCGCCAGCAGCCATTCACTTGGTGCGGGGGGGGAAAAACTGTTTTTT
CDR3 protein: CASSHSLGAGGEKLFF
clone size: NA
J gene: TRBJ1-4
D gene: NA
V gene: TRBV4-3

CDR3 DNA: TGTGCCAGCAGCAGACAGGAAACCAACACTGAAGCTTTCTTT
CDR3 protein: CASSRQETNTEAFF
clone size: NA
J gene: TRBJ1-1
D gene: NA
V gene: TRBV2